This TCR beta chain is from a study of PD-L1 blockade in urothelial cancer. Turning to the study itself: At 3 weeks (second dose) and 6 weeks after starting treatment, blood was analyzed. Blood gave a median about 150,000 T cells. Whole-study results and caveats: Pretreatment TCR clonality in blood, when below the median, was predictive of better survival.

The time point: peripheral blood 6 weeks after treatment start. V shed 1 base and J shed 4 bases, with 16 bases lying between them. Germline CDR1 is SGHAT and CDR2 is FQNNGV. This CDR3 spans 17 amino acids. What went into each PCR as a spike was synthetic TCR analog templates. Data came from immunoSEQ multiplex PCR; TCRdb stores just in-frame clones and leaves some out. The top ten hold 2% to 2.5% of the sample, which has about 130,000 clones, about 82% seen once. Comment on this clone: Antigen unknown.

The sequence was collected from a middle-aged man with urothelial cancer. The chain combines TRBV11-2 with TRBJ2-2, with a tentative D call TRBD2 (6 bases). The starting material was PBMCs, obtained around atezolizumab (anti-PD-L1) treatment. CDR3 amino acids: CASSLGPLLASTGELFF. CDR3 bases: TGTGCCAGCAGCTTAGGCCCGCTCCTAGCGAGCACCGGGGAGCTGTTTTTT.